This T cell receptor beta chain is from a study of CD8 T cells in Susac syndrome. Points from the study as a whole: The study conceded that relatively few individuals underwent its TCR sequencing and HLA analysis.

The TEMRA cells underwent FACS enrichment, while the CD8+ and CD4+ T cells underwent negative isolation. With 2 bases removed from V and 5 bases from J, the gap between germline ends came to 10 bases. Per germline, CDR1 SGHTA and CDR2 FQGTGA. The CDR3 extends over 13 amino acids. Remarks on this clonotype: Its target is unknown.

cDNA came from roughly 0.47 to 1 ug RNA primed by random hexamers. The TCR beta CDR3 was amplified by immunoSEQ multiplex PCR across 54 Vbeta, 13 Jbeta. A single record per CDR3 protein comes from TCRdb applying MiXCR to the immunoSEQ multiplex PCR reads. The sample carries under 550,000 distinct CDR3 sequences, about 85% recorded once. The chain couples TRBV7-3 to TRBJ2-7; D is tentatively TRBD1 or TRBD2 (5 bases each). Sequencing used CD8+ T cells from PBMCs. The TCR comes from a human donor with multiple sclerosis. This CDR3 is CASSLVGTDEQYF. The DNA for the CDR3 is TGTGCCAGCAGCTTAGTCGGGACGGACGAGCAGTACTTC.